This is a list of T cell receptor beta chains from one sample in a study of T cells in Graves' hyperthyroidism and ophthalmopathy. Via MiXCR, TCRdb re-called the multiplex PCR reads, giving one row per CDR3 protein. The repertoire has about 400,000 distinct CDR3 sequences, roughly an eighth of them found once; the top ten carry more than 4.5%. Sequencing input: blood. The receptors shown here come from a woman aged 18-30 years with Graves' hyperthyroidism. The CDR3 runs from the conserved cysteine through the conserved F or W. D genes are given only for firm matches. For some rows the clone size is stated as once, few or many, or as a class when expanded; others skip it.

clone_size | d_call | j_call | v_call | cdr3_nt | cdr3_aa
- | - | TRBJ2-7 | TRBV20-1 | TGCAGTGCTAGAGATGGGTCGAGTAGCTCCTACGAGCAGTACTTC | CSARDGSSSSYEQYF
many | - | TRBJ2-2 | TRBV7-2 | TGTGCCAGCAGGGATGGACCGAACACCGGGGAGCTGTTTTTT | CASRDGPNTGELFF
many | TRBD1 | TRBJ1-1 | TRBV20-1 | TGCAGTGCTCGAGGGGGCAGGGAAGCTTTCTTT | CSARGGREAFF
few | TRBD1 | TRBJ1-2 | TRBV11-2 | TGTGCCAGCAGTGGGGGACAGGGTGGCTACACCTTC | CASSGGQGGYTF
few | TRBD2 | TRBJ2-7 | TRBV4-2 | TGTGCCAGCAGCCAAGATTCGGGGACTAGCATCTCCTACGAGCAGTACTTC | CASSQDSGTSISYEQYF
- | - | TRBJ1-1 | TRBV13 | TGTGCCAGCAGTTACGACGGGGGGGCTTTCTTT | CASSYDGGAFF
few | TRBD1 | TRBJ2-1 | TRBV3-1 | TGTGCCAGCAGCCCCCTCACAGGGGGTGAGCAGTTCTTC | CASSPLTGGEQFF
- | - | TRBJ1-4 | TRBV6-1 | TGTGCCAGCAGTACCATGGACGGAATGGCAACTAATGAAAAACTGTTTTTT | CASSTMDGMATNEKLFF
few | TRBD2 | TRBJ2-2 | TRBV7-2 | TGTGCCAGCAGCTTGACTAGCGGGATCAGTGGGGAGCTGTTTTTT | CASSLTSGISGELFF
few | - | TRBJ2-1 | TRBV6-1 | TGTGCCAGCAGTGAAGGGGTTGGTACCGCCTACAATGAGCAGTTCTTC | CASSEGVGTAYNEQFF
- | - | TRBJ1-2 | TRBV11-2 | - | CASSFYICSARDRVRGRDGYTF
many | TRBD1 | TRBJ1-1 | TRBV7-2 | TGTGCCAGCAGCTTGGACAGGGTGAGAACTGAAGCTTTCTTT | CASSLDRVRTEAFF
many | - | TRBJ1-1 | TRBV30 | TGTGCCTGCCAACGGGGAATGAACACTGAAGCTTTCTTT | CACQRGMNTEAFF
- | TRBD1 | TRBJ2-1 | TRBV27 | TGTGCCAGCAGTTTGACAGGGGTTCAGGAGCAGTTCTTC | CASSLTGVQEQFF
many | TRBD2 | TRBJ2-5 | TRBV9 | TGTGCCAGCAGCGCCGGACTAGCGGGAGGGTCCCGGACCCAGTACTTC | CASSAGLAGGSRTQYF
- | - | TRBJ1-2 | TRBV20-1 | TGCAGTGCTCATAGAGGGACTGGTCCCGCGGGTGGCTACACCTTC | CSAHRGTGPAGGYTF
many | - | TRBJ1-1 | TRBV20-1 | TGCAGTGCTAGCACAGGGATAGGACACGAAGCTTTCTTT | CSASTGIGHEAFF
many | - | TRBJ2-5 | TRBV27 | TGTGCCACAAGGGACATCCAAGAGACCCAGTACTTC | CATRDIQETQYF
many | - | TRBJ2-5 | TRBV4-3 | TGCGCCAGCAGCCAAGATCTAAGCCCAGCGTTGGAGACCCAGTACTTC | CASSQDLSPALETQYF
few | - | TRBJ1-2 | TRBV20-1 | TGCAGTGCTAGGACAGGACCTAACTATGGCTACACCTTC | CSARTGPNYGYTF
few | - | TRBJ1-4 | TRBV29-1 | TGCAGCGTTGACGAAACAGGGAAACTGTTTTTT | CSVDETGKLFF
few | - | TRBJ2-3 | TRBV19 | TGTGCCAGTAGTATCGGGCAATCCACAGATACGCAGTATTTT | CASSIGQSTDTQYF
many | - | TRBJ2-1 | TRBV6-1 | TGTGCCAGCAGACAGTCAAGGAATGAGCAGTTCTTC | CASRQSRNEQFF
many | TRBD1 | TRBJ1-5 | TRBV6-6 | TGTGCCAGCAGTTACCCCCCGGGAATACAGGGGGCGTCGAGCAATCAGCCCCAGCATTTT | CASSYPPGIQGASSNQPQHF
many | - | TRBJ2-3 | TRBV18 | TGTGCCAGCGCCCCCACGGGGACAGATACGCAGTATTTT | CASAPTGTDTQYF
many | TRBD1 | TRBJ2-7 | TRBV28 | TGTGCCAGCAGTAACCCCGGGACAGGAGATTACGAGCAGTACTTC | CASSNPGTGDYEQYF